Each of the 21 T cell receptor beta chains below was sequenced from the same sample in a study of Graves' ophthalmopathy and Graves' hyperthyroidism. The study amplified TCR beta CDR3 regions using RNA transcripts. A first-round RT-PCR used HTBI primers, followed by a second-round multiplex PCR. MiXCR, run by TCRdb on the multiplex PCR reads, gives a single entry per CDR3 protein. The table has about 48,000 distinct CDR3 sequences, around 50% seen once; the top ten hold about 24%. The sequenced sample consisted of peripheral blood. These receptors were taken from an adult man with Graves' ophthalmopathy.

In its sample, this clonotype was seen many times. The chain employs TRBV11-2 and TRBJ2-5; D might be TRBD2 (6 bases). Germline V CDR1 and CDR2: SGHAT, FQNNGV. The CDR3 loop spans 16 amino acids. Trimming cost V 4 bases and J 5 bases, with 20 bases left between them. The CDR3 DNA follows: TGTGCCAGCAGCTCCGGGAGACTTTCAGGGACGGAGACCCAGTACTTC. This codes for CASSSGRLSGTETQYF.

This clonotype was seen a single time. CDR3 loop: CSARDPGTGPYEQYF. For the CDR3, the DNA is TGCAGTGCTAGAGATCCCGGGACAGGACCCTACGAGCAGTACTTC. The chain combines TRBV20-1 with TRBJ2-7, with 8 bases that match TRBD1. The V gene's germline CDR1 is DFQATT and CDR2 SNEGSKA (reference sequence). This CDR3 comprises 15 residues. V dropped 0 bases and J dropped 2; count of bases not matched to a gene: 6.

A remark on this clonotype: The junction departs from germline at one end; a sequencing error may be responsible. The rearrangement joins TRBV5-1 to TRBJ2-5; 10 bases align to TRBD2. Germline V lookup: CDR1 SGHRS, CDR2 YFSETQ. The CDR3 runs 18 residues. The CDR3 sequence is CAGSLAKLAGEVQETQYF. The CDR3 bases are TGCGCCGGCAGCTTGGCCAAGCTAGCGGGAGAGGTACAAGAGACCCAGTACTTC.

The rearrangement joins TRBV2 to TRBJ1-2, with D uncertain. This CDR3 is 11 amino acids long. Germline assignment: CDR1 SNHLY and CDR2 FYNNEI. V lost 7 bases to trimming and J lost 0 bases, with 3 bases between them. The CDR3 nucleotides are TGTGCCAGCACGACTAACTATGGCTACACCTTC. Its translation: CASTTNYGYTF.

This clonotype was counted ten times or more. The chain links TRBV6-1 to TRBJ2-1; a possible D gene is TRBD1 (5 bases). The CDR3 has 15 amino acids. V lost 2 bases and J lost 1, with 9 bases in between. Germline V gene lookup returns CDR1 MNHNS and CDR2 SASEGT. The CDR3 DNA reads TGTGCCAGCAGTGAATGGGGCGCTTCCTACAATGAGCAGTTCTTC. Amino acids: CASSEWGASYNEQFF.

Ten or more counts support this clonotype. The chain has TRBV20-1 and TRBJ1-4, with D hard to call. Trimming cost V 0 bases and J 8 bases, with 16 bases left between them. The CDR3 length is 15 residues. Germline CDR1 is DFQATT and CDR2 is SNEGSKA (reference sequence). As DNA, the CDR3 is TGCAGTGCTAGAGATCCTAGCCCTCCATCCGAAAAACTGTTTTTT. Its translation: CSARDPSPPSEKLFF.

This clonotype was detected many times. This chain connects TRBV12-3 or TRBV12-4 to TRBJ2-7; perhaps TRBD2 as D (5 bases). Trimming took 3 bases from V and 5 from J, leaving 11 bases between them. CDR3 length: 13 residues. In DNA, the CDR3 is TGTGCCAGCAGTTTTTCGGCGGGTAACGAGCAGTACTTC. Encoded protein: CASSFSAGNEQYF.

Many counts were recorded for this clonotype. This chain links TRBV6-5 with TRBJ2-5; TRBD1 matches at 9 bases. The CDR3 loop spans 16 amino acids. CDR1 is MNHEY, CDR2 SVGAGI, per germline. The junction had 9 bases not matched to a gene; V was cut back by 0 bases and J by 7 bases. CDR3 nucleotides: TGTGCCAGCAGTTACTCAGACAGGGGGGACATCCTGACCCAGTACTTC. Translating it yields CASSYSDRGDILTQYF.

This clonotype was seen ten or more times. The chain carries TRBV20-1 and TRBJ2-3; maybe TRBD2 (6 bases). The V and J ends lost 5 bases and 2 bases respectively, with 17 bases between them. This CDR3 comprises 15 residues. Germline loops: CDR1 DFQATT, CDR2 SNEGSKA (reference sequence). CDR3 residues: CSARTAGSSTDTQYF. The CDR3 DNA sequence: TGCAGTGCTCGGACCGCGGGGAGCTCCACAGATACGCAGTATTTT.

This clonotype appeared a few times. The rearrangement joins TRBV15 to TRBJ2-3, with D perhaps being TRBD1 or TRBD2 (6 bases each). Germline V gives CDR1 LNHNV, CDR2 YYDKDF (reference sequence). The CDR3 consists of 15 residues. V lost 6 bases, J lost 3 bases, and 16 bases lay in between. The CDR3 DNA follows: TGTGCCACCAGTAGCCGGGGGCGCAATACAGATACGCAGTATTTT. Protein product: CATSSRGRNTDTQYF.

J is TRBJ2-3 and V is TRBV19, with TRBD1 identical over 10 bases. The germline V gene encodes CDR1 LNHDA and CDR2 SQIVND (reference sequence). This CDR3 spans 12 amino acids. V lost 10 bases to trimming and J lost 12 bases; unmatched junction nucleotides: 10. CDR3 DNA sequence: TGTGCCACTATCCCCGGGACAGGGGACCAGTATTTT. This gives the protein CATIPGTGDQYF.

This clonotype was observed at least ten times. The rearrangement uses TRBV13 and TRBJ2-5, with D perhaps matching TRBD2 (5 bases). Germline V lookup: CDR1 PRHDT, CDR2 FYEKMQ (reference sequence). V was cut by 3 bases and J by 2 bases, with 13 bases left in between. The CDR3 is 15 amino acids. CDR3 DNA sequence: TGTGCCAGCAGCTTGGCGGGTGGCGCTCAAGAGACCCAGTACTTC. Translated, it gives CASSLAGGAQETQYF.

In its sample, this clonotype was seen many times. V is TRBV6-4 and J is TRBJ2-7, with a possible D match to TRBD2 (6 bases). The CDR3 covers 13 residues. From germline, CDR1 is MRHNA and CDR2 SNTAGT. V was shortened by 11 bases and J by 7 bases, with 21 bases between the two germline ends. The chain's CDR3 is CAGTNRRGSEQYF. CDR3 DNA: TGTGCCGGCACCAACCGGAGGGGAAGTGAGCAGTACTTC.

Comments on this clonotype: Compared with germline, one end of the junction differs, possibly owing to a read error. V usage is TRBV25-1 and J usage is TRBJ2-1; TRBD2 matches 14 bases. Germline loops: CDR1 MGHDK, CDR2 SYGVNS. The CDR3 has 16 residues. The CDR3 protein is CASSEYRLAGGNEQFF. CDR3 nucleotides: TGTGCTAGCAGTGAATATCGACTAGCGGGAGGGAATGAGCAGTTCTTC.

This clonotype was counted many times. In DNA, the CDR3 is TGTGCCAGCAGTTTAGATCTGGCGAACACCGGGGAGCTGTTTTTT. Encoded protein: CASSLDLANTGELFF. The chain has TRBV12-3 or TRBV12-4 and TRBJ2-2; D not certain. V dropped 1 base and J dropped 0 bases, with 6 bases sitting between them. CDR3 size: 15 residues.

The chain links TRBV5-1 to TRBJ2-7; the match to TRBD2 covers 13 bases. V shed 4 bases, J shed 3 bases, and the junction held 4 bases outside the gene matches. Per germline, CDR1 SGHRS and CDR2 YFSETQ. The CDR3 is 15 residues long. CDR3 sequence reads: CASSRGLAGLYEQYF. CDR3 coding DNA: TGCGCCAGCAGCAGGGGACTAGCGGGGCTCTACGAGCAGTACTTC.

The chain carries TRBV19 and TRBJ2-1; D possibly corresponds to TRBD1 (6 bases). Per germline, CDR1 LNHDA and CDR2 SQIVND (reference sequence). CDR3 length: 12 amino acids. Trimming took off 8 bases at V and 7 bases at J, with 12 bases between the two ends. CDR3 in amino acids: CASHRAANEQFF. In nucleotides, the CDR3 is TGTGCCAGTCACAGGGCGGCTAATGAGCAGTTCTTC.

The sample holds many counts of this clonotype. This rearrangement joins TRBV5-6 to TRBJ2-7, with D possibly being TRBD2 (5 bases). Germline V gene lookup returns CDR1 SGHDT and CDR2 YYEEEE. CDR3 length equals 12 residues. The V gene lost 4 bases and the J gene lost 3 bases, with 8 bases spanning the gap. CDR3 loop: CASSRGDYEQYF. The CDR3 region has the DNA TGTGCCAGCAGCCGGGGAGACTACGAGCAGTACTTC.

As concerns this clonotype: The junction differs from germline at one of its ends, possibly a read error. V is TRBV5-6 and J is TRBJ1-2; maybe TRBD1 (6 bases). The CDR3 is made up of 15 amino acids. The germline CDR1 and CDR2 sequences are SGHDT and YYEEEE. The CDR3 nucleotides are TGCGCCAGCAGCTTCCGACCGGGGGGCCAGTATAGCTACACCTTC. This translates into CASSFRPGGQYSYTF. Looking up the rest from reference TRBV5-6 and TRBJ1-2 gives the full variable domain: DAGVTQSPTHLIKTRGQQVTLRCSPKSGHDTVSWYQQALGQGPQFIFQYYEEEERQRGNFPDRFSGHQFPNYSSELNVNALLLGDSALYLCASSFRPGGQYSYTFGSGTRLTVV.

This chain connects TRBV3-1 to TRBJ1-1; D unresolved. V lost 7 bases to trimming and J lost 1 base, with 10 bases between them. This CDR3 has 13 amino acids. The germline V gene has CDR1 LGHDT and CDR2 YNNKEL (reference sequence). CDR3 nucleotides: TGTGCCAGCACCCCATGGGGGAACACTGAAGCTTTCTTT. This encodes CASTPWGNTEAFF.

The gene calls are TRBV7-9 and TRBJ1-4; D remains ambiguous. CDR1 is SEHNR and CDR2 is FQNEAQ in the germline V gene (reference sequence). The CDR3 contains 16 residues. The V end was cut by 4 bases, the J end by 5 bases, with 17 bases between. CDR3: CASSSPTPGLNEKLFF. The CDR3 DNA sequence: TGTGCCAGCAGCTCACCCACGCCGGGCTTGAATGAAAAACTGTTTTTT. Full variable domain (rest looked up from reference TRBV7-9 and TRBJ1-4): DTGVSQNPRHKITKRGQNVTFRCDPISEHNRLYWYRQTLGQGPEFLTYFQNEAQLEKSRLLSDRFSAERPKGSFSTLEIQRTEQGDSAMYLCASSSPTPGLNEKLFFGSGTQLSVL.